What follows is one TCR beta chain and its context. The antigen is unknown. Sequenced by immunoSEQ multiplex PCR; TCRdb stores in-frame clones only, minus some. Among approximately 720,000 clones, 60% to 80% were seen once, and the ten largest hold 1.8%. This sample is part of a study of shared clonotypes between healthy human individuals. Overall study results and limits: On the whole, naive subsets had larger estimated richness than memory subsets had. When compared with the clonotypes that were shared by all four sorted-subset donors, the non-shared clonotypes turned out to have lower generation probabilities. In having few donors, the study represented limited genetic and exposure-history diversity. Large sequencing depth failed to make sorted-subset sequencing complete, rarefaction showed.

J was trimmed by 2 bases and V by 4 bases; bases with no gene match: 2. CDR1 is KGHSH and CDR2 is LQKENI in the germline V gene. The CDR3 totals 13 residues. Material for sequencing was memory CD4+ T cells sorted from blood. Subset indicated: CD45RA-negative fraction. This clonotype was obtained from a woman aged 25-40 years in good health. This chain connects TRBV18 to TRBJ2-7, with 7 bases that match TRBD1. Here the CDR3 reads CASSRDRAYEQYF. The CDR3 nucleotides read TGTGCCAGCTCACGGGACAGAGCCTACGAGCAGTACTTC. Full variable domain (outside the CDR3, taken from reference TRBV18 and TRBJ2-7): NAGVMQNPRHLVRRRGQEARLRCSPMKGHSHVYWYRQLPEEGLKFMVYLQKENIIDESGMPKERFSAEFPKEGPSILRIQQVVRGDSAAYFCASSRDRAYEQYFGPGTRLTVT.